This TCR beta chain originates from a study of OX40 agonist ivuxolimab in advanced cancers. Libraries were prepared by immunoSEQ multiplex PCR; TCRdb keeps only in-frame clonotypes and omits some of them. This table has approximately 60,000 clones, about 83% appearing once. The germline gives CDR1 LGHNA, CDR2 YSLEER. Trimming cost V 0 bases and J 3 bases; bases outside gene matches: 8. This CDR3 contains 16 residues. This clone was seen a few times. The chain employs TRBV4-3 and TRBJ2-7; 7 bases are shared with TRBD2. The clonotype was recovered from an adult with an advanced solid tumor such as melanoma, head and neck, liver or kidney cancer. The sequences come from CD4+ or CD8+ T cells sorted from blood, collected in a trial of the OX40 agonist ivuxolimab. CDR3 residues: CASSQDRASGYYEQYF. The DNA of the CDR3 is TGCGCCAGCAGCCAAGATAGGGCTAGCGGATACTACGAGCAGTACTTC.